One sample yielded the 10 T cell receptor beta chains listed below, sequenced in a study of T-cell memory formation after mild COVID-19. TCRdb reprocessed the 5' RACE reads with MiXCR, giving one entry per CDR3 protein. The sample has hundreds of thousands of distinct CDR3 sequences, about 15% seen once. The material sequenced was PBMCs or a T cell subset sorted from them (not recorded which). The receptors were gathered from a man between 18 and 29 years old who had mild COVID-19 (a few samples of this study predate the infection). Cell type and time point are not known.

This clonotype was seen a few times. This sequence joins TRBV28 and TRBJ1-6; the D is unclear. The germline V gene has CDR1 MDHEN and CDR2 SYDVKM. Trimming shortened V by 6 bases and J by 12 bases, and 15 bases separated the two germline ends. The CDR3 covers 13 residues. CDR3 amino acids: CASRPKTDLPLHF. The CDR3 nucleotides read TGTGCCAGCAGACCTAAGACGGACCTACCCCTCCACTTT.

This CDR3 is CASSLMSGGNQPQHF. As DNA, the CDR3 is TGCGCCAGCAGCTTGATGTCAGGGGGCAATCAGCCCCAGCATTTT. V gene TRBV5-1 combines with J gene TRBJ1-5; a weak D match, TRBD1 (6 bases). The CDR3 runs to 15 residues. The ends were cut back, 1 base at V and 2 bases at J, with 10 bases in the middle. From germline, CDR1 is SGHRS and CDR2 YFSETQ.

The chain links TRBV12-3 or TRBV12-4 to TRBJ1-1; D is perhaps TRBD1 (6 bases). This CDR3 has 13 residues. V dropped 5 bases and J dropped 7 bases, with 14 bases sitting between them. The CDR3 bases are TGTGCCAGCAGTCCTTGGACAGAAGGTGAAGCTTTCTTT. This sequence encodes CASSPWTEGEAFF.

This clonotype has more than one count but fewer than ten. The chain employs TRBV12-3 or TRBV12-4 and TRBJ2-5; maybe TRBD1 (6 bases). V was pared by 4 bases and J by 3 bases, with 6 bases between. CDR3 size: 12 residues. The CDR3 region has the DNA TGTGCCAGCAGTTACAGGGAAGAGACCCAGTACTTC. Its protein is CASSYREETQYF.

The chain is built from TRBV4-3 and TRBJ1-4; the D is unclear. Trimming left V 3 bases short and J 0 bases short, with 5 bases between. The germline V gene encodes CDR1 LGHNA and CDR2 YSLEER. This CDR3 spans 14 amino acids. As DNA, the CDR3 is TGCGCCAGCAGCCACAGTGCAACTAATGAAAAACTGTTTTTT. Its translation is CASSHSATNEKLFF.

The rearrangement uses TRBV7-9 and TRBJ2-7; D ambiguous. The CDR3 is 14 amino acids. V gave up 5 bases and J gave up 6 bases, with 17 bases separating them. Germline CDR1 reads SEHNR; CDR2 reads FQNEAQ (reference sequence). CDR3 loop: CASSPLQLGGEQYF. The CDR3 nucleotides are TGTGCCAGCAGCCCGCTCCAGCTCGGCGGCGAGCAGTACTTC. Combining the CDR3 with reference TRBV7-9 and TRBJ2-7 gives the whole variable domain DTGVSQNPRHKITKRGQNVTFRCDPISEHNRLYWYRQTLGQGPEFLTYFQNEAQLEKSRLLSDRFSAERPKGSFSTLEIQRTEQGDSAMYLCASSPLQLGGEQYFGPGTRLTVT.

The J gene is TRBJ2-3, the V gene TRBV5-5; D is possibly TRBD1 (7 bases). Germline CDR1 reads SGHKS; CDR2 reads YYEKEE (reference sequence). The CDR3 sequence is 15 residues long. Deletions cut 5 bases from V and 3 bases from J, with 16 bases between. The CDR3 nucleotides are TGTGCCAGCAGGTCGGGGGACAGCCAAACAGATACGCAGTATTTT. Encoded protein: CASRSGDSQTDTQYF.

The V and J genes are TRBV12-3 or TRBV12-4 and TRBJ2-5, with 8 bases identical to TRBD2. The CDR3 is 16 amino acids. J gave up 6 bases and V 7 bases, and 16 bases lay outside the gene matches. This chain's CDR3 is CASTSSQEGTRQTQYF. The CDR3 DNA reads as TGTGCCAGCACCTCGTCCCAGGAAGGGACTAGGCAGACCCAGTACTTC.

This clonotype was picked up a small number of times. The rearrangement joins TRBV6-5 to TRBJ1-5, with D tentatively TRBD1 (6 bases). The CDR3 is 13 residues long. V was trimmed by 5 bases and J by 8 bases, leaving 13 bases between them. In germline, CDR1 is MNHEY, CDR2 SVGAGI. CDR3 DNA sequence: TGTGCCAGCAGTCAGGGGTGGAAGGAGCCCCAGCATTTT. It yields the protein CASSQGWKEPQHF.

This clonotype has ten or more counts. The CDR3 reads CASSYRAGSTEAFF. The CDR3 nucleotides are TGTGCCAGCAGTTACCGGGCCGGGAGCACTGAAGCTTTCTTT. V is TRBV6-5 and J is TRBJ1-1; D gene ambiguous. The CDR3 has 14 amino acids. V gave up 2 bases and J gave up 4 bases, with 11 bases separating them. The germline CDR1 and CDR2 sequences are MNHEY and SVGAGI.